Listed below are T cell receptor beta chains from one sample, sequenced in a study of shared clonotypes between healthy human individuals. Here immunoSEQ multiplex PCR was the method, and the copy in TCRdb shows in-frame clones only, minus some. The data show about 2 million clones, roughly 94% seen once. Specimen: naive CD4+ T cells sorted from blood. These receptors all come from a man younger than 35 in good health. CDR3s include the opening cysteine and the closing phenylalanine or tryptophan. Each record gives: J gene, V gene, clone size, D gene, CDR3 DNA, CDR3 protein. A D gene is named only where the DNA matches it firmly. Clone size appears in some rows only: once, few, many, or a class for an expanded clone.

j_call: TRBJ2-3
v_call: TRBV27
clone_size: NA
d_call: TRBD2
cdr3_nt: TGTGCCAGCAGTCCAGGGACTAGCGGGGGGGTCCGCACAGATACGCAGTATTTT
cdr3_aa: CASSPGTSGGVRTDTQYF

j_call: TRBJ2-3
v_call: TRBV27
clone_size: NA
d_call: NA
cdr3_nt: TGTGCCAGCAGTTATTATTATACGCAGTATTTT
cdr3_aa: CASSYYYTQYF

j_call: TRBJ2-7
v_call: TRBV2
clone_size: once
d_call: TRBD1
cdr3_nt: TGTGCCAGCAGCTGGGACAGGGGGGATGAGCAGTACTTC
cdr3_aa: CASSWDRGDEQYF

j_call: TRBJ2-7
v_call: TRBV27
clone_size: NA
d_call: TRBD2
cdr3_nt: TGTGCCAGCAGTCTAACTCGGACTAGTCGGAGCGAGCAGTACTTC
cdr3_aa: CASSLTRTSRSEQYF

j_call: TRBJ2-7
v_call: TRBV10-3
clone_size: NA
d_call: NA
cdr3_nt: TGTGCCATCAGTGGAAGTTACGGGACACAAACCTACGAGCAGTACTTC
cdr3_aa: CAISGSYGTQTYEQYF

j_call: TRBJ2-3
v_call: TRBV5-1
clone_size: NA
d_call: NA
cdr3_nt: TGCGCCAGCAGCCTCGGGACGGTTACAGGCACAGATACGCAGTATTTT
cdr3_aa: CASSLGTVTGTDTQYF

j_call: TRBJ2-7
v_call: TRBV2
clone_size: NA
d_call: TRBD1
cdr3_nt: TGTGCCAGCAGCGGACAGGTAACCTACGAGCAGTACTTC
cdr3_aa: CASSGQVTYEQYF

j_call: TRBJ2-4
v_call: TRBV2
clone_size: NA
d_call: TRBD2
cdr3_nt: TGTGCCAGCGGTGGGGGGGTAGCCAAAAACATTCAGTACTTC
cdr3_aa: CASGGGVAKNIQYF

j_call: TRBJ2-3
v_call: TRBV7-8
clone_size: NA
d_call: NA
cdr3_nt: TGTGCCAGCAGCTCATCGTTCGCAGATACGCAGTATTTT
cdr3_aa: CASSSSFADTQYF

j_call: TRBJ2-1
v_call: TRBV2
clone_size: NA
d_call: NA
cdr3_nt: TGTGCCAGCAGTGAAAACAGAATCAATGAGCAGTTCTTC
cdr3_aa: CASSENRINEQFF

j_call: TRBJ2-7
v_call: TRBV2
clone_size: NA
d_call: TRBD1
cdr3_nt: TGTGCCAGCACGAATAGACAGGGAACCTACGAGCAGTACTTC
cdr3_aa: CASTNRQGTYEQYF

j_call: TRBJ1-1
v_call: TRBV30
clone_size: NA
d_call: TRBD1
cdr3_nt: TGTGCCTGGAGTGTAAGAAGCGGACAGGGGGCTGGTGAAGCTTTCTTT
cdr3_aa: CAWSVRSGQGAGEAFF

j_call: TRBJ1-4
v_call: TRBV18
clone_size: NA
d_call: TRBD1
cdr3_nt: TGTGCCAGCTCGGCCTTTACTAGTGGACAGGGGGACGAAAAACTGTTTTTT
cdr3_aa: CASSAFTSGQGDEKLFF

j_call: TRBJ1-5
v_call: TRBV2
clone_size: few
d_call: NA
cdr3_nt: TGTGCCAGCGGGATCGCCCCGGGGGGCAATCAGCCCCAGCATTTT
cdr3_aa: CASGIAPGGNQPQHF

j_call: TRBJ2-5
v_call: TRBV10-3
clone_size: NA
d_call: NA
cdr3_nt: TGTGCCATCAGTGACGGATATGGCGGGACCCAGTACTTC
cdr3_aa: CAISDGYGGTQYF

j_call: TRBJ2-5
v_call: TRBV10-3
clone_size: once
d_call: NA
cdr3_nt: TGTGCCATACGAGGGCGCGACCAAGAGACCCAGTACTTC
cdr3_aa: CAIRGRDQETQYF

j_call: TRBJ2-5
v_call: TRBV4-1
clone_size: NA
d_call: NA
cdr3_nt: TGCGCCAGCAGCGCGGGGGACAGAACCCAAGAGACCCGGTACTTC
cdr3_aa: CASSAGDRTQETRYF

j_call: TRBJ1-6
v_call: TRBV6-5
clone_size: NA
d_call: NA
cdr3_nt: TGTGCCAGCAGGCAGGCCAATTCACCCCTCCACTTT
cdr3_aa: CASRQANSPLHF

j_call: TRBJ1-6
v_call: TRBV19
clone_size: few
d_call: NA
cdr3_nt: TGTGCCAGTAGGCTCGGGACGGGGAATTCACCCCTCCACTTT
cdr3_aa: CASRLGTGNSPLHF

j_call: TRBJ2-3
v_call: TRBV4-1
clone_size: NA
d_call: TRBD2
cdr3_nt: TGCGCCAGCAGCCATAGCGGGAGTGGGGCAGATACGCAGTATTTT
cdr3_aa: CASSHSGSGADTQYF

j_call: TRBJ1-6
v_call: TRBV2
clone_size: once
d_call: NA
cdr3_nt: TGTGCCAGCATCGCCGGGGAGAGCTCCTATAATTCACCCCTCCACTTT
cdr3_aa: CASIAGESSYNSPLHF

j_call: TRBJ2-7
v_call: TRBV29-1
clone_size: NA
d_call: NA
cdr3_nt: TGCAGCGTCCGAGGGGGGGAGCAGTACTTC
cdr3_aa: CSVRGGEQYF

j_call: TRBJ2-3
v_call: TRBV2
clone_size: NA
d_call: NA
cdr3_nt: TGTGCCAGCAGTGAAAGCTCTACACATACGCAGTATTTT
cdr3_aa: CASSESSTHTQYF

j_call: TRBJ2-7
v_call: TRBV4-2
clone_size: NA
d_call: TRBD1
cdr3_nt: TGTGCCAGCAGCCCAGGGGGCTCCGCCTACGAGCAGTACTTC
cdr3_aa: CASSPGGSAYEQYF